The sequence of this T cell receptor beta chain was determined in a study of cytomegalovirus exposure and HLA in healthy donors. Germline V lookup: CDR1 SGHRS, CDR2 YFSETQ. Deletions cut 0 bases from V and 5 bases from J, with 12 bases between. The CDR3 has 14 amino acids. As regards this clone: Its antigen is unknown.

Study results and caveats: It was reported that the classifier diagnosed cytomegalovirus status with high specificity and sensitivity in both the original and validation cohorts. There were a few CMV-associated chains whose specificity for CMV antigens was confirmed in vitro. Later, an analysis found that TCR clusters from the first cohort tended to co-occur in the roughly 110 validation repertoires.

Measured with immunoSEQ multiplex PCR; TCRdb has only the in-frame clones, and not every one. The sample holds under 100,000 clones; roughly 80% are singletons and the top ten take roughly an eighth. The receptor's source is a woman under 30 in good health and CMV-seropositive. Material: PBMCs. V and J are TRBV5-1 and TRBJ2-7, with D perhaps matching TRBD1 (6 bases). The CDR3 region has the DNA TGCGCCAGCAGCTTGGGGGGGCCCAGGAACGAGCAGTACTTC. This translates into CASSLGGPRNEQYF.